A single T cell receptor beta chain is shown here with its context. As yet, its antigen is unknown. Next came a second PCR, run for about 7 to 12 cycles, which used a sample-barcoded 5' primer along with a J-beta primer mix. TCRdb re-called the 5' RACE reads with MiXCR, one entry per CDR3 protein. Of about 590,000 distinct CDR3 sequences in the sample, about 30% were seen once. The sample belongs to a study of blood T cells in healthy people across ages. General study results and limits: It was the long-lived donors that had more naive CD4+ cells and higher diversity than aged donors. While age rose, TCR beta diversity per million T cells dropped in a roughly linear way. The study found TCR beta diversity correlated strongly with naive T cell percentage.

CDR3 length: 14 amino acids. V was shortened by 3 bases and J by 3 bases, with 9 bases between the two germline ends. Germline CDR1 and CDR2: SGHDT and YYEEEE. This chain connects TRBV5-6 to TRBJ2-2; D gene uncertain. The source of this sequence is a woman aged 80 or older in good health. Sequencing input: blood. CDR3 sequence reads: CASSSVRDTGELFF. The CDR3, as DNA: TGTGCCAGCAGCTCGGTTCGGGACACCGGGGAGCTGTTTTTT.